This is a list of T cell receptor beta chains from one sample in a study of Graves' ophthalmopathy and Graves' hyperthyroidism. TCRdb analysed the multiplex PCR reads with MiXCR anew, one entry per CDR3 protein. The profile shows some 400,000 distinct CDR3 sequences, about 18% of them singletons. The sample consisted of peripheral blood. These receptor sequences come from a woman aged 18-29 years with Graves' ophthalmopathy. CDR3s include the opening cysteine and the closing phenylalanine or tryptophan. A D gene is named only where the DNA matches it firmly. Sizes are listed as once, few, many, or a class for an expanded clone.

j_call clone_size v_call d_call cdr3_nt cdr3_aa
TRBJ1-2 many TRBV6-2/TRBV6-3 . TGTGCCAGCAGGTTCAGCGAAACACTTGGCTACACCTTC CASRFSETLGYTF
TRBJ2-5 many TRBV28 . TGTGCCAGCAGGGGAATAGAGACCCAGTACTTC CASRGIETQYF
TRBJ1-5 many TRBV6-5 . TGTGCCAGCAGTTATCCCGGAATAAATCAGCCCCGGCATTTT CASSYPGINQPRHF
TRBJ2-5 few TRBV9 . TGTGCCAGCAGCGTAGCAGGGGTTTGGGAGACCCAGTACTTC CASSVAGVWETQYF
TRBJ2-5 few TRBV19 TRBD2 TGTGCCAGTAGTATAGTCGGGACTAGCGGACAAGAGACCCAGTACTTC CASSIVGTSGQETQYF
TRBJ2-2 many TRBV4-2 . TGTGCCAGCAGCCAAGAGCTACCCGGATCCGGGGAGCTGTTTTTT CASSQELPGSGELFF
TRBJ2-7 many TRBV20-1 TRBD1 TGCAGTGCTAGAGATCACTTAAGGACAGGGGGCTACGAGCAGTACTTC CSARDHLRTGGYEQYF
TRBJ1-1 many TRBV6-2/TRBV6-3 . TGTGCCAGCAGTTACCCGCTGGGGTACACGATCCCGAACACTGAAGCTTTCTTT CASSYPLGYTIPNTEAFF
TRBJ1-2 many TRBV20-1 . TGCAGTGCTAGAGGAGTAGGCGAGGGCTACACCTTC CSARGVGEGYTF
TRBJ1-2 many TRBV18 . TGTGCCAGCTCACCGACCCCTCTCGAGAACTATGGCTACACCTTC CASSPTPLENYGYTF
TRBJ2-5 many TRBV19 . TGTGCCAGTAGTTCCCCCCGGGGGCTTCTAGAGACCCAGTACTTC CASSSPRGLLETQYF
TRBJ1-1 many TRBV7-2 . TGTGCCAGCAGCTCCATCGTGAACACTGAAGCTTTCTTT CASSSIVNTEAFF
TRBJ1-3 many TRBV11-2 . TGTGCCAGCAGCCCCTCAACAGGGTGGGGAAACACCATATATTTT CASSPSTGWGNTIYF
TRBJ1-3 many TRBV6-5 . TGTGCCAGCAGTTTCTTTCTGGGCTCTGGAAACACCATATATTTT CASSFFLGSGNTIYF
TRBJ1-2 many TRBV6-2/TRBV6-3 . TGTGCCAGCAGCAACAAATCTTACGGCCAAGGGCGCGGCTACACCTTC CASSNKSYGQGRGYTF
TRBJ2-7 many TRBV7-2 . TGTGCCAGCACCATTTGGGGGGGCGCGCCCTACGAGCAGTACTTC CASTIWGGAPYEQYF